This T cell receptor (beta chain) originates from a study of blood T cell repertoires in COVID-19. Across the whole study: Donors in the United States, Italy and Spain gave samples during acute or convalescent COVID-19.

This clone was counted once. With V trimmed by 6 bases and J by 3 bases, 6 bases remained unmatched. CDR1 is MGHDK and CDR2 is SYGVNS in the germline V gene. The CDR3 extends over 14 amino acids. The data were produced by immunoSEQ multiplex PCR, yet TCRdb's version contains in-frame clones alone and is incomplete. The table lists 110,000 to 150,000 clones, approximately 78% of them singletons. The chain couples TRBV25-1 to TRBJ1-1; 8 bases map to TRBD1. The sequenced sample consisted of PBMCs or T cells enriched from blood (not recorded which). The clonotype originates from a woman between 50 and 59 years old who had recovered from COVID-19. The CDR3 here is CASRPGQVYTEAFF. Written as DNA, the CDR3 is TGTGCCAGCAGGCCGGGACAGGTCTACACTGAAGCTTTCTTT.